A selection of T cell receptor beta chains follows, all from one sample in a study of blood T cell repertoires in COVID-19. Produced via immunoSEQ multiplex PCR; TCRdb's table is partial and in-frame only. Of about 140,000 clones listed, approximately 84% are singletons. Source material: peripheral blood. The receptors stem from a woman aged 55-70 years with acute or convalescent COVID-19. Both conserved end residues are part of each CDR3. The D gene is left open where the match is weak. The listing skips clone size in some rows; elsewhere it reads once, few, many or a size class.

D gene	clone size	V gene	J gene	CDR3 length	CDR3 protein	CDR3 DNA
.	.	TRBV7-3	TRBJ1-6	15	CASSPGSGGNSPLHF	TGTGCCAGCAGCCCCGGGTCGGGGGGTAATTCACCCCTCCACTTT
.	.	TRBV28	TRBJ1-5	15	CASRRGGVGNQPQHF	TGTGCCAGCCGTCGGGGGGGCGTTGGCAATCAGCCCCAGCATTTT
TRBD1	.	TRBV18	TRBJ1-1	13	CASLGQMNTEAFF	TGTGCCAGTTTGGGACAGATGAACACTGAAGCTTTCTTT
TRBD2	.	TRBV2	TRBJ2-5	15	CASSALAGARGTQYF	TGTGCCAGCAGTGCTCTAGCGGGGGCCCGGGGGACCCAGTACTTC
.	once	TRBV19	TRBJ1-1	15	CASSVTPYMNTEAFF	TGTGCCAGTAGTGTCACCCCATACATGAACACTGAAGCTTTCTTT
.	.	TRBV4-2	TRBJ1-4	15	CASSQPGHGNEKLFF	TGTGCCAGCAGCCAACCGGGACACGGTAATGAAAAACTGTTTTTT
.	.	TRBV4-2	TRBJ2-3	17	CASSHKEVGSGTDTQYF	TGTGCCAGCAGCCACAAAGAGGTGGGGAGTGGCACAGATACGCAGTATTTT
.	.	TRBV11-2	TRBJ1-6	13	CASSLGSELSLHF	TGTGCCAGCAGCTTGGGTTCGGAGCTTTCCCTCCACTTT
TRBD2	.	TRBV3-1/TRBV3-2	TRBJ2-1	15	CASSHATLAYNEQFF	TGTGCCAGCAGCCATGCTACACTAGCGTACAATGAGCAGTTCTTC
TRBD2	.	TRBV3-1/TRBV3-2	TRBJ2-1	13	CASSLAGVDEQFF	TGTGCCAGCTCCCTAGCGGGAGTAGATGAGCAGTTCTTC
TRBD1	once	TRBV28	TRBJ1-3	16	CASSLTGAFSGNTIYF	TGTGCCAGCAGTTTAACAGGGGCTTTCTCTGGAAACACCATATATTTT
TRBD1	.	TRBV6-4	TRBJ1-1	16	CASSEVAGGLNTEAFF	TGTGCCAGCAGTGAGGTGGCAGGGGGTTTGAACACTGAAGCTTTCTTT
TRBD2	.	TRBV3-1/TRBV3-2	TRBJ2-7	14	CASSHFGRVGEQYF	TGTGCCAGCAGCCATTTCGGGAGGGTAGGGGAGCAGTACTTC
TRBD1	.	TRBV7-3	TRBJ1-6	20	CASSLGGTGFYSSYNSPLHF	TGTGCCAGCAGCTTAGGAGGGACAGGGTTTTACAGTTCCTATAATTCACCCCTCCACTTT
.	.	TRBV3-1/TRBV3-2	TRBJ2-1	13	CASSRGGLNEQFF	TGTGCCAGCAGCCGAGGCGGATTGAATGAGCAGTTCTTC
.	.	TRBV3-1/TRBV3-2	TRBJ2-3	16	CASSWTGQLAPDTQYF	TGTGCCAGCAGCTGGACCGGCCAACTAGCTCCAGATACGCAGTATTTT
.	.	TRBV18	TRBJ1-6	17	CASSPFMMGRGNSPLHF	TGTGCCAGCTCACCCTTCATGATGGGCAGGGGAAATTCACCCCTCCACTTT
.	.	TRBV28	TRBJ2-1	14	CASRSRKNYNEQFF	TGTGCCAGTCGGTCCCGTAAAAATTACAATGAGCAGTTCTTC
.	.	TRBV30	TRBJ1-4	17	CAWNGQTAGATNEKLFF	TGTGCCTGGAACGGCCAGACAGCGGGGGCAACTAATGAAAAACTGTTTTTT
.	.	TRBV30	TRBJ1-1	14	CAWRDFGANTEAFF	TGTGCCTGGAGGGACTTTGGAGCGAACACTGAAGCTTTCTTT
.	many	TRBV10-1	TRBJ1-6	18	CARIPGHYISSWDSPLHF	TGCGCCAGAATACCGGGACACTATATCTCCTCTTGGGATTCACCCCTCCACTTT